A single TCR beta chain is shown here with its context. These data are taken from a study of OX40 agonist ivuxolimab in advanced cancers. Overall study context: Patients with hepatocellular carcinoma, melanoma, renal cell or head and neck cancer made up the dose-escalation patients. Patients with prior anti-PD-1, anti-PD-L1 or anti-CTLA-4 therapy were eligible; approximately 37% had some.

The CDR3 has 18 amino acids. Germline loops: CDR1 LGHNA, CDR2 YSLEER. V lost 0 bases and J lost 5; bases outside the gene matches: 10. Sequenced by immunoSEQ multiplex PCR; TCRdb stores in-frame clones only, minus some. The data show tens of thousands of clones, with 80% to 95% seen just once and roughly 0.42% held by the top ten. This TCR was recovered from an adult with an advanced solid tumor such as melanoma, head and neck, liver or kidney cancer. The starting material was CD4+ or CD8+ T cells sorted from blood, obtained in a trial of the OX40 agonist ivuxolimab. The chain couples TRBV4-3 to TRBJ2-5, with 12 bases that match TRBD2. CDR3 nucleotides: TGCGCCAGCAGCCAAGAGCTAGCGGGGGGGCTTCCCACGGAGACCCAGTACTTC. It specifies CASSQELAGGLPTETQYF.